The 30 T cell receptor beta chains listed next were all sequenced from one sample in a study of blood T cell repertoires in COVID-19. Sequenced by immunoSEQ multiplex PCR; TCRdb stores in-frame clones only, minus some. This table has about 180,000 clones, roughly four fifths appearing once. The source material was peripheral blood. All receptors derive from a woman between 65 and 79 years old with COVID-19, enrolled during active disease.

The chain joins TRBV20-1 to TRBJ2-3; TRBD2 agrees at 8 bases. This CDR3 comprises 14 residues. CDR1 is DFQATT and CDR2 is SNEGSKA in the germline V gene (reference sequence). The junction had 6 bases not matched to a gene; V was cut back by 3 bases and J by 4 bases. The CDR3 loop reads CSASNGRGADTQYF. The CDR3 nucleotides are TGCAGTGCTAGTAACGGGAGGGGTGCAGATACGCAGTATTTT.

The genes are TRBV9 and TRBJ1-1; perhaps TRBD1 as D (5 bases). This CDR3 region has 11 residues. CDR1 is SGDLS and CDR2 is YYNGEE in the germline V gene. V shed 3 bases and J shed 5 bases, with 5 bases lying between them. The CDR3 bases are TGTGCCAGCAGCGCAGGGACTGAAGCTTTCTTT. This codes for CASSAGTEAFF.

This clone was picked up a small number of times. J is TRBJ2-1 and V is TRBV6-2 or TRBV6-3, with 10 bases aligning to TRBD2. This CDR3 spans 15 amino acids. Germline CDR1 MNHEY, CDR2 SVGEGT. V shed 6 bases, J shed 2 bases, and the junction held 4 bases outside the gene matches. The CDR3: CASSWTSGTYNEQFF. In DNA form, the CDR3 reads TGTGCCAGCAGCTGGACTAGCGGTACCTACAATGAGCAGTTCTTC.

J is TRBJ2-2 and V is TRBV11-3; the match to TRBD1 covers 7 bases. This CDR3 has 15 residues. Germline CDR1 reads SGHNT; CDR2 reads YENEEA. The trim removed 4 bases at V and 6 bases at J, leaving 8 bases unmatched. The CDR3 spells CASSSSERGPGELFF. CDR3 nucleotides: TGTGCCAGCAGCTCATCCGAGAGGGGGCCCGGGGAGCTGTTTTTT.

The chain carries TRBV6-5 and TRBJ1-5; D is uncertain. Germline loops: CDR1 MNHEY, CDR2 SVGAGI. The germline V and J ends were trimmed by 4 bases and 0 bases, with 7 bases remaining between them. The CDR3 covers 14 residues. DNA of the CDR3: TGTGCCAGCAGTTTTAGCGATAGCAATCAGCCCCAGCATTTT. Its translation is CASSFSDSNQPQHF.

The chain is built from TRBV28 and TRBJ2-3, with TRBD1 matching over 8 bases. Looked up from germline, CDR1 is MDHEN and CDR2 is SYDVKM. With V trimmed by 9 bases and J by 2 bases, 7 bases remained unmatched. This CDR3 has 14 amino acids. The CDR3 bases are TGTGCCAGACAGACAGGGGACATCACAGATACGCAGTATTTT. This gives the protein CARQTGDITDTQYF.

The CDR3 region is CASSVGPVAGNEQFF. CDR3 nucleotide sequence: TGTGCCAGCAGCGTAGGGCCAGTGGCGGGCAATGAGCAGTTCTTC. J is TRBJ2-1 and V is TRBV9; a weak D match, TRBD2 (5 bases). The CDR3 covers 15 residues. Trimming left V 0 bases short and J 6 bases short, with 13 bases between. Germline CDR1 is SGDLS and CDR2 is YYNGEE. The variable domain in full, completed from reference TRBV9 and TRBJ2-1, reads DSGVTQTPKHLITATGQRVTLRCSPRSGDLSVYWYQQSLDQGLQFLIQYYNGEERAKGNILERFSAQQFPDLHSELNLSSLELGDSALYFCASSVGPVAGNEQFFGPGTRLTVL.

The V call is TRBV18, the J call TRBJ1-1; 7 bases match TRBD1. V lost 6 bases, J lost 5 bases, and 6 bases stayed unmatched. CDR3 size: 13 residues. From germline, CDR1 is KGHSH and CDR2 LQKENI. The CDR3 is CASSVTGKTEAFF. The CDR3, as DNA: TGTGCCAGCTCCGTGACAGGGAAGACTGAAGCTTTCTTT.

CDR3 DNA sequence: TGTGCACGGCAGGGGGAATATAATTCACCCCTCCACTTT. This encodes CARQGEYNSPLHF. V and J are TRBV30 and TRBJ1-6; 7 positions match TRBD1. This CDR3 has 13 residues. Germline assignment: CDR1 GTSNPN and CDR2 SVGIG (reference sequence).

V and J are TRBV15 and TRBJ1-1; no clear D gene. Looked up from germline, CDR1 is LNHNV and CDR2 is YYDKDF (reference sequence). V shed 4 bases and J shed 4 bases, with 16 bases lying between them. The CDR3 length is 15 residues. The CDR3 reads CATSNSRRSGTEAFF. Written as DNA, the CDR3 is TGTGCCACCAGCAATAGTCGGCGGTCCGGCACTGAAGCTTTCTTT.

The V call is TRBV6-5, the J call TRBJ1-3, with unresolved D. Germline V gives CDR1 MNHEY, CDR2 SVGAGI. V lost 6 bases and J 2 bases, leaving 11 bases between the germline ends. The CDR3 sequence is 14 residues long. CDR3 DNA sequence: TGTGCCAGCAGACTTAATAGAGCTGGAAACACCATATATTTT. Protein product: CASRLNRAGNTIYF.

This sequence joins TRBV29-1 and TRBJ2-7; the D gene is possibly TRBD1 (6 bases). The CDR3 loop spans 13 amino acids. The germline CDR1 and CDR2 sequences are SQVTM and ANQGSEA. Trimming left V 8 bases short and J 1 base short, with 15 bases between. The CDR3 protein is CSTLTGPSYEQYF. CDR3 in DNA: TGCAGCACCCTGACAGGTCCGTCCTACGAGCAGTACTTC.

The CDR3 coding sequence is TGTGCCAGCAGCTTAGGCAGGGAAATCGAGCAGTACTTC. It yields the protein CASSLGREIEQYF. This chain uses TRBV7-9 with TRBJ2-7; TRBD1 is a possible D gene (5 bases). V lost 1 base, J lost 6 bases, and 10 bases lay in between. Looked up from germline, CDR1 is SEHNR and CDR2 is FQNEAQ (reference sequence). This CDR3 has 13 amino acids.

The rearrangement links TRBV7-2 to TRBJ2-1; the match to TRBD2 covers 11 bases. Looked up from germline, CDR1 is SGHTA and CDR2 is FQGNSA. The CDR3 has 14 amino acids. Losses at the gene ends were 7 bases for V and 4 bases for J; bases not matched to a gene: 3. CDR3 loop: CASTGLAGYNEQFF. The CDR3 DNA is TGTGCCAGCACAGGACTAGCGGGTTACAATGAGCAGTTCTTC.

The rearrangement links TRBV28 to TRBJ1-3, with unresolved D. The CDR3 runs 15 residues. V was clipped by 7 bases and J by 5 bases, with 18 bases between them. Germline-derived CDR1 and CDR2 are MDHEN and SYDVKM. This CDR3 is CASIDRGIIRNTIYF. In DNA, the CDR3 is TGTGCCAGCATTGACCGCGGAATCATTAGAAACACCATATATTTT.

The genes are TRBV27 and TRBJ1-2; D is uncertain. The CDR3 loop spans 13 amino acids. CDR1 is MNHEY and CDR2 is SMNVEV in the germline V gene (reference sequence). Trimming left V 3 bases short and J 6 bases short, with 11 bases between. The CDR3 region is CASSFAKYHGYTF. CDR3 nucleotide sequence: TGTGCCAGCAGTTTCGCGAAGTACCATGGCTACACCTTC.

This clone turned up a few times. This chain uses TRBV5-6 with TRBJ2-6; a possible D gene is TRBD2 (5 bases). CDR3 length: 17 residues. Per the germline V gene, CDR1 is SGHDT and CDR2 is YYEEEE. V lost 4 bases and J lost 0, with 14 bases in between. This chain's CDR3 is CASSRAGGSSGANVLTF. The CDR3 DNA follows: TGTGCCAGCAGCCGAGCAGGAGGTAGCTCTGGGGCCAACGTCCTGACTTTC.

The V and J genes are TRBV19 and TRBJ1-5, with TRBD1 identical over 7 bases. CDR3 length: 15 residues. CDR1 and CDR2 (germline): LNHDA, SQIVND (reference sequence). J was trimmed by 6 bases and V by 5 bases; bases with no gene match: 10. The DNA of the CDR3 is TGTGCCAGTAGTTTTGACAGGGCAAGCGCTCAGCCCCAGCATTTT. The encoded protein is CASSFDRASAQPQHF.

The chain carries TRBV28 and TRBJ1-1, with 9 bases aligning to TRBD1. The CDR3 is made up of 15 amino acids. V dropped 5 bases and J dropped 5; count of bases not matched to a gene: 9. Per germline, CDR1 MDHEN and CDR2 SYDVKM. CDR3 in DNA: TGTGCCAGCAGTCCCTCCGGGACAGGGATAACTGAAGCTTTCTTT. Protein product: CASSPSGTGITEAFF.

The CDR3 reads CASSSRDSGPPLNLNYGYTF. In DNA form, the CDR3 reads TGTGCCAGCAGCTCCCGGGACAGCGGCCCACCTCTCAACTTAAACTATGGCTACACCTTC. The chain combines TRBV21-1 with TRBJ1-2; no check of the table's D call, TRBD1, against the DNA was made. TRBV21-1 is a recognized pseudogene. CDR3 length: 20 residues.

This clone was counted once. The chain employs TRBV3-1 (or the pseudogene TRBV3-2) and TRBJ2-7; 8 positions match TRBD1. CDR3 length: 13 amino acids. Germline V gives CDR1 LGHDT, CDR2 YNNKEL (reference sequence). The V segment lost 5 bases and the J segment 6 bases; nucleotides outside the gene matches: 6. The DNA for the CDR3 is TGTGCCAGCAGCAACCTAGGACAGGGCGAGCAGTACTTC. It codes for CASSNLGQGEQYF.

The chain carries TRBV2 and TRBJ1-2, with 7 positions matching TRBD1. This CDR3 contains 14 residues. The germline gives CDR1 SNHLY, CDR2 FYNNEI. V lost 1 base to trimming and J lost 6 bases; unmatched junction nucleotides: 5. CDR3 nucleotides: TGTGCCAGCAGTGAAGAAGACAGGGCAGATGGCTACACCTTC. As protein: CASSEEDRADGYTF.

The chain recombines TRBV11-1 with TRBJ1-2, with no clear D. Looked up from germline, CDR1 is SGHAT and CDR2 is FQDESV (reference sequence). The CDR3 length is 14 residues. Trimming removed 5 bases at V and 4 bases at J, with 14 bases between. The CDR3 sequence: CASSPRGGSYGYTF. CDR3 DNA: TGTGCCAGCAGCCCACGGGGAGGTAGCTATGGCTACACCTTC.

The chain has TRBV7-2 and TRBJ1-1; no clear D gene. The V gene's germline CDR1 is SGHTA and CDR2 FQGNSA. This CDR3 spans 13 amino acids. The V and J ends lost 1 base and 6 bases respectively, with 9 bases between them. This chain's CDR3 is CASSLGHIPEAFF. CDR3 in DNA: TGTGCCAGCAGCTTAGGGCATATACCTGAAGCTTTCTTT.

The rearrangement joins TRBV5-5 to TRBJ1-3, with D possibly matching TRBD1 (6 bases). Germline V CDR1 and CDR2: SGHKS, YYEKEE (reference sequence). Trimming left V 4 bases short and J 7 bases short, with 12 bases between. The CDR3 spans 13 residues. The CDR3 protein is CASSHSDSNTIYF. In nucleotides, the CDR3 is TGTGCCAGCAGCCATTCGGACAGCAACACCATATATTTT.

This clone was recorded a few times. J is TRBJ1-1 and V is TRBV3-1 (or the pseudogene TRBV3-2), with D possibly being TRBD1 (5 bases). This CDR3 contains 12 residues. The germline V and J ends were trimmed by 0 bases and 8 bases, with 7 bases remaining between them. Germline V gene sequence: CDR1 LGHDT, CDR2 YNNKEL (reference sequence). The CDR3 DNA reads as TGTGCCAGCAGCCAAGAGCACAGGGAAGCTTTCTTT. Protein: CASSQEHREAFF.

This sequence joins TRBV13 and TRBJ1-6; D might be TRBD1 (6 bases). This CDR3 is built from 16 residues. V lost 4 bases and J lost 4, with 14 bases in between. The germline gives CDR1 PRHDT, CDR2 FYEKMQ (reference sequence). The CDR3 sequence: CASSSREGGYNSPLHF. CDR3 in DNA: TGTGCCAGCAGCTCCAGGGAGGGGGGGTATAATTCACCCCTCCACTTT.

The CDR3 is CASSQGTRGTYGYTF. CDR3 in DNA: TGTGCCAGCAGCCAAGGCACCAGGGGGACCTATGGCTACACCTTC. V and J are TRBV3-1 (or the pseudogene TRBV3-2) and TRBJ1-2; 7 bases map to TRBD1. V dropped 1 base and J dropped 4; count of bases not matched to a gene: 6. CDR3 size: 15 residues. Germline CDR1 is LGHDT and CDR2 is YNNKEL (reference sequence).

This clone was seen a few times. The V call is TRBV5-8, the J call TRBJ2-2; 7 nucleotides line up with TRBD2. V lost 1 base to trimming and J lost 1 base; unmatched junction nucleotides: 4. Germline CDR1 and CDR2: SGHTS and YDEGEE. The CDR3 is 16 amino acids. CDR3: CASSLYAGVNTGELFF. The CDR3 nucleotides read TGTGCCAGCAGCTTGTACGCGGGAGTGAACACCGGGGAGCTGTTTTTT.

This clone was observed a few times. V usage is TRBV27 and J usage is TRBJ1-3, with TRBD1 matching 10 bases. The germline gives CDR1 MNHEY, CDR2 SMNVEV (reference sequence). The CDR3 covers 17 residues. Trimming took 6 bases from V and 3 from J; bases not matched to a gene: 11. CDR3 sequence reads: CASRLYGTGAIGNTIYF. DNA of the CDR3: TGTGCCAGCAGGTTGTACGGGACAGGGGCTATTGGAAACACCATATATTTT.